This TCR beta chain was captured in a study of PD-L1 blockade in urothelial cancer. Study background: Patients previously received 0 to 3 chemotherapy regimens.

CDR1 SGHAT and CDR2 FQNNGV come from the germline V gene. V was shortened by 5 bases and J by 2 bases, with 10 bases between the two germline ends. This CDR3 is built from 14 residues. Time point indicated: pretreatment peripheral blood. TCRdb's copy holds only in-frame clones and misses some; the assay was immunoSEQ multiplex PCR. The table has about 74,000 clones, 90% seen once. The count of this clone is one. The chain joins TRBV11-2 to TRBJ1-3; D not certain. Sequenced material: PBMCs, taken around atezolizumab (anti-PD-L1) treatment. The sequence derives from a man between 65 and 80 years old with urothelial cancer. The CDR3 DNA is TGTGCCAGCAGCCAACTACGGGCTGGAAACACCATATATTTT. This codes for CASSQLRAGNTIYF.